This T cell receptor (beta chain) came from a study of CXCR3-negative and CXCR3-positive naive CD8 T cells. It was by 5' RACE with UMI labels that the TRB cDNA libraries were prepared. Using the 5' RACE reads, TCRdb records one entry per CDR3 protein without DNA. The table lists roughly 40,000 distinct CDR3 sequences. The CDR3 is 17 residues long. Germline-derived CDR1 and CDR2 are LNHNV and YYDKDF (reference sequence). The chain recombines TRBV15 with TRBJ1-5; TCRdb designates TRBD1, a call that cannot be tested without DNA. Sample: memory CD8+ T cells from blood. This sequence originates from a human donor in good health. Some clones in this sample may be carry-over from other donors' samples. CDR3 residues: CATSRAGQANSNQPQHF.